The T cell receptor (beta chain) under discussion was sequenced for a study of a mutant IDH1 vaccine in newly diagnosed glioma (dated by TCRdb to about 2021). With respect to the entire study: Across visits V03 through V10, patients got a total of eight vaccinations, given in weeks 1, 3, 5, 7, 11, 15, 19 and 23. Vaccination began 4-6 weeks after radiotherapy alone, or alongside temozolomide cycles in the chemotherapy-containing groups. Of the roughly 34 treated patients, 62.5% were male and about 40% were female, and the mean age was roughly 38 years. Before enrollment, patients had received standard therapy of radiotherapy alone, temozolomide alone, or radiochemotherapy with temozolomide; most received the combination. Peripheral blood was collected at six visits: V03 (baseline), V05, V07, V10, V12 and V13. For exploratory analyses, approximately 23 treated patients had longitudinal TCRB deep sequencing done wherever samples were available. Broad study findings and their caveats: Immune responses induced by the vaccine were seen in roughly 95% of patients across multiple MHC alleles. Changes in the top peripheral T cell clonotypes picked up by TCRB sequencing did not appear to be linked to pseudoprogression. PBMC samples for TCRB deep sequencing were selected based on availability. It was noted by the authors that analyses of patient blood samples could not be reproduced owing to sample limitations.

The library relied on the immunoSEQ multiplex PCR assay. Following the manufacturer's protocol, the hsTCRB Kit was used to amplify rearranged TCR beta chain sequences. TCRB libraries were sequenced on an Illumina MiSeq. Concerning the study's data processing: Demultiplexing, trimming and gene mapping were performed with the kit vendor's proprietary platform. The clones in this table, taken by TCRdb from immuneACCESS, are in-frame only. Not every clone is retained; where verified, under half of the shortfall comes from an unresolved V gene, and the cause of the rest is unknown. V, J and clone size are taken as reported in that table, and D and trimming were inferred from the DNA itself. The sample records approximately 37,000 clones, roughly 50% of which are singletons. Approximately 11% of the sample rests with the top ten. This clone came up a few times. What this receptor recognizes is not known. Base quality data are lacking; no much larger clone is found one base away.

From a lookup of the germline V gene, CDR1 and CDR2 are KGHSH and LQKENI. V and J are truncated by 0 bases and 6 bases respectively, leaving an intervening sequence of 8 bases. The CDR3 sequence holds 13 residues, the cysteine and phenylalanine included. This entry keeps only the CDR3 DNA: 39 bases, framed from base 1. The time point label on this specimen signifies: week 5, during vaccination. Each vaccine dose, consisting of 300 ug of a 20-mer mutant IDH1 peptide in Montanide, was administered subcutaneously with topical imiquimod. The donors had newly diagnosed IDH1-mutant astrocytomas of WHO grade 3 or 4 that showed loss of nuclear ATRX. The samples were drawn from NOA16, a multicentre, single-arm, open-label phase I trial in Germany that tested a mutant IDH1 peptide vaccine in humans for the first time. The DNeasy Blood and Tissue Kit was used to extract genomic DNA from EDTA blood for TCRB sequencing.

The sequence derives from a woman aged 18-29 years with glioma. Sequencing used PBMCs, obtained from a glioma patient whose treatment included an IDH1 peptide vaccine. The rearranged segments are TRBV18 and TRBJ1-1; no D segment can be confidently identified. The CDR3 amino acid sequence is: CASSPPVRSEAFF. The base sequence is TGTGCCAGCTCACCACCGGTCAGGTCTGAAGCTTTCTTT.